This record concerns one T cell receptor beta chain sequence. These data are taken from a study of blood T cell repertoires in COVID-19. As for the study in general: PBMCs, B-cell-depleted T cells, or T cells provided the cDNA or gDNA that made up the material.

TCRdb's table, derived via immunoSEQ multiplex PCR, lists solely in-frame clones and lacks some. Of approximately 40,000 clones listed, 87% are singletons. From germline, CDR1 is MNHEY and CDR2 SVGAGI. Trimming removed 8 bases from V and 4 bases from J, with 18 bases in between. The CDR3 contains 15 residues. The TCR originated in a man in his 60s with acute or convalescent COVID-19. This chain joins TRBV6-5 and TRBJ1-5; weak D call: TRBD1 (5 bases). Sequences were obtained from peripheral blood. The CDR3 protein is CASAPRGKANQPQHF. The CDR3 nucleotides are TGTGCCAGCGCCCCCCGGGGGAAAGCAAATCAGCCCCAGCATTTT.